The next 25 T cell receptor beta chains were all read from a single sample in a study of OX40 agonist ivuxolimab in advanced cancers. Receptor libraries were prepared by the immunoSEQ multiplex PCR assay. The immuneACCESS repertoire file appears here via TCRdb, limited to in-frame rearrangements. These files lack a portion of the clones; in checked studies, under half of the deficit traces to unresolved V genes, and the cause of the others is not known. Counted in this sample were approximately 14,000 clones; roughly 89% of them appeared once. The leading ten clones occupy around 25% of the sample. The input for sequencing was CD4+ or CD8+ T cells sorted from blood, taken in a trial of the OX40 agonist ivuxolimab. These receptors were taken from an adult with an advanced solid tumor such as melanoma, head and neck, liver or kidney cancer.

The chain employs TRBV29-1 and TRBJ2-1; 8 nucleotides match TRBD2. CDR3 length: 14 amino acids. V shed 5 bases, J shed 2 bases, and the junction held 5 bases outside the gene matches. Germline V lookup: CDR1 SQVTM, CDR2 ANQGSEA. The CDR3 sequence: CSVLERETYNEQFF. DNA of the CDR3: TGCAGCGTTTTGGAGCGGGAGACCTACAATGAGCAGTTCTTC.

This chain's CDR3 is CASSADLGSGQFF. CDR3 DNA: TGTGCCAGCAGTGCCGATCTGGGCTCAGGGCAGTTCTTC. The chain recombines TRBV27 with TRBJ2-1; D call uncertain. V lost 5 bases and J lost 12, with 17 bases in between. The CDR3 totals 13 residues. The germline V gene encodes CDR1 MNHEY and CDR2 SMNVEV (reference sequence).

The chain couples TRBV27 to TRBJ2-1; no reliable D call. CDR3 length equals 14 residues. The germline V gene has CDR1 MNHEY and CDR2 SMNVEV (reference sequence). V was cut by 5 bases and J by 6 bases, with 14 bases left in between. The CDR3 spells CASSPDSVINEQFF. CDR3 DNA sequence: TGTGCCAGCAGTCCAGACTCCGTAATCAATGAGCAGTTCTTC.

The CDR3 spells CASSRTSGRGLIGTDTQYF. In DNA form, the CDR3 reads TGTGCCAGCAGCCGGACTAGCGGGAGGGGACTAATCGGCACAGATACGCAGTATTTT. V usage is TRBV5-5 and J usage is TRBJ2-3; 15 bases align to TRBD2. The V and J ends lost 4 bases and 1 base, in that order; junction bases with no gene match: 10. The CDR3 extends over 19 amino acids. Per the germline V gene, CDR1 is SGHKS and CDR2 is YYEKEE (reference sequence). Looking up the rest from reference TRBV5-5 and TRBJ2-3 gives the full variable domain: DAGVTQSPTHLIKTRGQQVTLRCSPISGHKSVSWYQQVLGQGPQFIFQYYEKEERGRGNFPDRFSARQFPNYSSELNVNALLLGDSALYLCASSRTSGRGLIGTDTQYFGPGTRLTVL.

This chain connects TRBV11-2 to TRBJ1-4, with D perhaps TRBD1 (5 bases). The CDR3 is 15 amino acids. The germline CDR1 and CDR2 sequences are SGHAT and FQNNGV. Deletions cut 5 bases from V and 4 bases from J, with 14 bases between. CDR3 protein: CASSPPAGFNEKLFF. Here the CDR3 DNA reads TGTGCCAGCAGCCCCCCTGCAGGGTTTAATGAAAAACTGTTTTTT.

This sequence joins TRBV5-8 and TRBJ1-2; no definite D call. Trimming stripped 4 bases from V and 7 bases from J, with 11 bases between. CDR3 length: 12 amino acids. CDR1 is SGHTS, CDR2 YDEGEE, per germline. The CDR3 DNA is TGTGCCAGCAGCATCGGACTGCTTGGCTACACCTTC. Protein product: CASSIGLLGYTF. Based on the CDR3 plus reference TRBV5-8 and TRBJ1-2, the full variable domain is EAGVTQSPTHLIKTRGQQATLRCSPISGHTSVYWYQQALGLGLQFLLWYDEGEERNRGNFPPRFSGRQFPNYSSELNVNALELEDSALYLCASSIGLLGYTFGSGTRLTVV.

V usage is TRBV27 and J usage is TRBJ2-1, with 13 bases matching TRBD2. CDR1 and CDR2 from the germline V gene are MNHEY and SMNVEV (reference sequence). The CDR3 sequence is 20 residues long. The junction had 14 bases not matched to a gene; V was cut back by 2 bases and J by 4 bases. CDR3: CASSLIPGLAGRGHYNEQFF. CDR3 bases: TGTGCCAGCAGTTTAATCCCGGGACTAGCGGGACGGGGACATTACAATGAGCAGTTCTTC.

CDR3 protein: CASSFGQNTEAFF. In DNA, the CDR3 is TGTGCCAGCAGCTTTGGACAGAACACTGAAGCTTTCTTT. This chain joins TRBV5-5 and TRBJ1-1; tentatively, D is TRBD1 (5 bases). This CDR3 comprises 13 residues. The ends were cut back, 2 bases at V and 1 base at J, with 6 bases in the middle. CDR1 and CDR2 from the germline V gene are SGHKS and YYEKEE (reference sequence).

The chain is built from TRBV27 and TRBJ2-6, with D uncertain. The CDR3 consists of 13 residues. Deletions cut 6 bases from V and 0 bases from J, with 3 bases between. Germline V gene data show CDR1 as MNHEY and CDR2 as SMNVEV (reference sequence). The CDR3 region has the DNA TGTGCCAGCAGCTCCTCTGGGGCCAACGTCCTGACTTTC. This sequence encodes CASSSSGANVLTF.

This clone has only one observation. The J gene is TRBJ2-7, the V gene TRBV4-1, with 7 bases that match TRBD1. Per the germline V gene, CDR1 is MGHRA and CDR2 is YSYEKL. V was clipped by 6 bases and J by 7 bases; unmatched bases: 9. This CDR3 spans 13 amino acids. Written as DNA, the CDR3 is TGCGCCAGCAGTCGACAGGGCAGTTGGGAGCAGTACTTC. It codes for CASSRQGSWEQYF.

The chain carries TRBV6-5 and TRBJ1-1, with D unresolved. The germline V gene encodes CDR1 MNHEY and CDR2 SVGAGI. The CDR3 consists of 14 residues. Trimming left V 0 bases short and J 6 bases short, with 11 bases between. CDR3 residues: CASSYSVGGPEAFF. The DNA for the CDR3 is TGTGCCAGCAGTTACTCCGTGGGAGGCCCTGAAGCTTTCTTT.

J is TRBJ1-1 and V is TRBV7-9; D may be TRBD1 (6 bases). Germline V CDR1 and CDR2: SEHNR, FQNEAQ (reference sequence). This CDR3 has 16 amino acids. V lost 5 bases and J 4 bases, leaving 20 bases between the germline ends. CDR3 sequence (DNA): TGTGCCAGCAGCCCTGGACAGAGTGTCCTCGGCACTGAAGCTTTCTTT. It codes for CASSPGQSVLGTEAFF.

The table lists this clone with a count of one. The chain combines TRBV9 with TRBJ2-2; 10 bases match TRBD1. J was trimmed by 3 bases and V by 4 bases; bases with no gene match: 9. This CDR3 has 17 amino acids. Germline V CDR1 and CDR2: SGDLS, YYNGEE. The CDR3 DNA reads TGTGCCAGCAGCTCCCCCAGGACAGGGGGGGACACCGGGGAGCTGTTTTTT. Its translation: CASSSPRTGGDTGELFF. The whole variable domain, remainder taken from reference TRBV9 and TRBJ2-2, is DSGVTQTPKHLITATGQRVTLRCSPRSGDLSVYWYQQSLDQGLQFLIQYYNGEERAKGNILERFSAQQFPDLHSELNLSSLELGDSALYFCASSSPRTGGDTGELFFGEGSRLTVL.

CDR3 coding DNA: TGTGCCAGCAGCTTAGTTTGGCGGGAGGGGTACAATGAGCAGTTCTTC. It yields the protein CASSLVWREGYNEQFF. This chain uses TRBV7-9 with TRBJ2-1, with 9 bases matching TRBD2. The V gene end was trimmed by 1 base and the J gene end by 4 bases; junction bases not matched to a gene: 5. The germline V gene encodes CDR1 SEHNR and CDR2 FQNEAQ (reference sequence). The CDR3 is made up of 16 amino acids. Full variable domain (remainder filled in from reference TRBV7-9 and TRBJ2-1): DTGVSQNPRHKITKRGQNVTFRCDPISEHNRLYWYRQTLGQGPEFLTYFQNEAQLEKSRLLSDRFSAERPKGSFSTLEIQRTEQGDSAMYLCASSLVWREGYNEQFFGPGTRLTVL.

This chain joins TRBV6-1 and TRBJ1-5; D is undetermined. V gave up 3 bases and J gave up 0 bases, with 9 bases separating them. This CDR3 region has 15 residues. Germline assignment: CDR1 MNHNS and CDR2 SASEGT. DNA for the CDR3: TGTGCCAGCAGTGATTTTACTGGTAGCAATCAGCCCCAGCATTTT. This sequence encodes CASSDFTGSNQPQHF.

The V gene is TRBV27, the J gene TRBJ1-2; TRBD1 agrees at 10 bases. The junction had 12 bases not matched to a gene; V was cut back by 5 bases and J by 9 bases. The germline CDR1 and CDR2 sequences are MNHEY and SMNVEV (reference sequence). This CDR3 spans 15 amino acids. CDR3 amino acids: CASSPLVDRGQSYTF. In DNA, the CDR3 is TGTGCCAGCAGTCCTCTCGTCGACAGGGGGCAAAGCTACACCTTC.

The rearrangement joins TRBV9 to TRBJ2-1; D is unclear. V lost 3 bases to trimming and J lost 0 bases, with 7 bases between them. The CDR3 loop spans 14 amino acids. The germline V gene encodes CDR1 SGDLS and CDR2 YYNGEE. CDR3 nucleotides: TGTGCCAGCAGCGACCGGAGCTCCTACAATGAGCAGTTCTTC. Translating it yields CASSDRSSYNEQFF.

The CDR3 nucleotides are TGTGCCAGCACAAAAAGGCAGCACTACGAGCAGTACTTC. Translating gives CASTKRQHYEQYF. The genes are TRBV28 and TRBJ2-7; D unresolved. The CDR3 extends over 13 amino acids. The germline gives CDR1 MDHEN, CDR2 SYDVKM. V was cut by 7 bases and J by 3 bases, with 13 bases left in between.

This clone was observed a single time. The rearrangement links TRBV7-2 to TRBJ1-1; no clear D. V lost 3 bases, J lost 1 base, and 9 bases lay in between. The CDR3 runs 14 residues. Germline V gene sequence: CDR1 SGHTA, CDR2 FQGNSA. The CDR3 nucleotides read TGTGCCAGCAGCTTTCTGGGAGAGAACACTGAAGCTTTCTTT. It encodes CASSFLGENTEAFF.

The chain combines TRBV27 with TRBJ2-5; 7 bases fit TRBD2. The germline CDR1 and CDR2 sequences are MNHEY and SMNVEV (reference sequence). The CDR3 consists of 14 residues. Trimming took 1 base from V and 1 from J; bases not matched to a gene: 0. CDR3 DNA: TGTGCCAGCAGTTTATTAGCGGGCCAAGAGACCCAGTACTTC. It translates to CASSLLAGQETQYF.

The gene calls are TRBV10-2 and TRBJ2-7, with 14 bases identical to TRBD2. This CDR3 is built from 17 residues. V lost 8 bases and J lost 2; bases outside the gene matches: 11. Per germline, CDR1 WSHSY and CDR2 SAAADI. The chain's CDR3 is CASEGLAGEEAAYEQYF. CDR3 nucleotide sequence: TGCGCCAGCGAGGGACTAGCGGGAGAAGAGGCCGCCTACGAGCAGTACTTC.

The V call is TRBV29-1, the J call TRBJ2-5; D may be TRBD1 (6 bases). The CDR3 covers 13 residues. The V gene lost 6 bases and the J gene lost 3 bases, with 14 bases spanning the gap. Germline V CDR1 and CDR2: SQVTM, ANQGSEA. The CDR3 sequence: CSVITGFEETQYF. CDR3 coding DNA: TGCAGCGTAATTACAGGGTTCGAAGAGACCCAGTACTTC.

This clone was seen only once. The chain has TRBV4-1 and TRBJ2-1; 7 bases are a match to TRBD2. V was pared by 0 bases and J by 0 bases, with 2 bases of the junction left unmatched. Germline values: CDR1 MGHRA, CDR2 YSYEKL. This CDR3 comprises 16 residues. The CDR3 DNA reads TGCGCCAGCAGCCAAGATGGCGGGGGCTCCTACAATGAGCAGTTCTTC. Its protein product is CASSQDGGGSYNEQFF.

The chain is built from TRBV27 and TRBJ1-4; D is unresolved. The CDR3 has 15 residues. V dropped 2 bases and J dropped 7 bases, with 14 bases sitting between them. Germline-derived CDR1 and CDR2 are MNHEY and SMNVEV (reference sequence). CDR3 bases: TGTGCCAGCAGTTTACAGGCTCTTGGGAGTGAAAAACTGTTTTTT. This codes for CASSLQALGSEKLFF.

The gene calls are TRBV7-6 and TRBJ2-1; possible D gene TRBD2, 6 bases. The CDR3 loop spans 11 amino acids. V dropped 5 bases and J dropped 9 bases, with 8 bases sitting between them. Germline assignment: CDR1 SGHVS and CDR2 FNYEAQ. The CDR3: CASSLGGEQFF. In DNA form, the CDR3 reads TGTGCCAGCAGCCTCGGGGGTGAGCAGTTCTTC.